A selection of T cell receptor beta chains follows, all from one sample in a study of T cells in Graves' hyperthyroidism and ophthalmopathy. MiXCR, run by TCRdb on the multiplex PCR reads, gives a single entry per CDR3 protein. Altogether 600,000 to 800,000 distinct CDR3 sequences are present, just over 35% being singletons, with the ten largest covering less than 40%. The sequencing input was blood. These receptors came from a middle-aged woman with Graves' hyperthyroidism. Both conserved end residues are part of each CDR3. Fields, in order: clone size, V gene, J gene, D gene, CDR3 protein, CDR3 DNA. A D gene is named only where the DNA matches it firmly. Only part of the rows carry a size: once, few, many, or a class if the clone is expanded.

few	TRBV5-6	TRBJ2-5	.	CASSFVLGRIEETQYF	TGTGCCAGCAGCTTTGTGTTGGGGCGTATCGAAGAGACCCAGTACTTC
many	TRBV13	TRBJ2-5	.	CASSATPQGIGETQYF	TGTGCCAGCAGCGCTACCCCCCAGGGGATAGGAGAGACCCAGTACTTC
.	TRBV7-2	TRBJ1-6	.	CASSLSGGQFSSPLHF	TGTGCCAGCAGCCTCTCCGGGGGGCAGTTTAGTTCACCCCTCCACTTT
few	TRBV12-3/TRBV12-4	TRBJ1-1	.	CASRVERNTEAFF	TGTGCCAGCAGAGTGGAGAGAAACACTGAAGCTTTCTTT
.	TRBV4-1	TRBJ2-2	TRBD2	CASSQLSGGAGELFF	TGCGCCAGCAGCCAATTAAGCGGGGGGGCCGGGGAGCTGTTTTTT
.	TRBV7-2	TRBJ2-7	TRBD1	CASRSGQGANYEQCF	TGTGCCAGCAGATCGGGGCAGGGGGCGAACTACGAGCAGTGCTTC
.	TRBV18	TRBJ1-1	TRBD1	CASSPARDSQAFF	TGTGCCAGCTCACCGGCCAGGGACAGTCAAGCTTTCTTT
.	TRBV24-1	TRBJ1-5	.	CATSDPEDGGGEYGNQPQHF	TGTGCCACCAGTGATCCCGAGGACGGAGGGGGGGAATATGGCAATCAGCCCCAGCATTTT
.	TRBV4-1	TRBJ1-3	.	CASSQLFSGNTIYF	TGCGCCAGCAGCCAACTTTTTTCTGGAAACACCATATATTTT
.	TRBV3-1	TRBJ2-7	.	CASSQDTVMSYEQYF	TGTGCCAGCAGCCAAGATACGGTGATGTCCTACGAGCAGTACTTC
many	TRBV12-3/TRBV12-4	TRBJ1-1	.	CASTTGTYTEAFF	TGTGCCAGCACCACAGGGACATACACTGAAGCTTTCTTT
many	TRBV7-6	TRBJ1-1	.	CASSLTQLAEAFF	TGTGCCAGCAGCTTGACACAGTTGGCCGAAGCTTTCTTT
.	TRBV7-2	TRBJ2-7	.	CASSIIATPGLSLAYEQYF	TGTGCCAGCAGCATAATAGCGACCCCAGGGTTAAGCTTAGCCTACGAGCAGTACTTC
many	TRBV12-3/TRBV12-4	TRBJ1-5	.	CASSFTGGGNQPQHF	TGTGCCAGCAGCTTCACGGGAGGTGGCAATCAGCCCCAGCATTTT
.	TRBV7-4	TRBJ1-1	.	CAWSIRGSPTNTEAFF	TGTGCCTGGAGCATTAGGGGGAGCCCAACGAACACTGAAGCTTTCTTT
.	TRBV7-6	TRBJ2-7	TRBD1	CASRREGTGGHEQYF	TGTGCCAGCAGACGCGAAGGGACAGGGGGCCACGAGCAGTACTTC
few	TRBV28	TRBJ1-1	.	CASSLEEITEAFF	TGTGCCAGCAGTTTGGAGGAAATCACTGAAGCTTTCTTT
.	TRBV6-5	TRBJ2-5	TRBD1	CASRGQRYF	TGTGCCAGCCGGGGACAGCGATACTTC
.	TRBV5-1	TRBJ1-2	TRBD1	CASSFGQGARGLYGYTF	TGCGCCAGCAGCTTCGGACAGGGGGCTCGGGGACTCTATGGCTACACCTTC
.	TRBV5-4	TRBJ1-2	TRBD1	CASSLQGGMSYGYTF	TGTGCCAGCAGCTTGCAGGGGGGGATGAGTTATGGCTACACCTTC